Below, 19 T cell receptor beta chains from the same sample are listed, as sequenced in a study of blood T cell repertoires in COVID-19. Sequencing used immunoSEQ multiplex PCR; TCRdb keeps in-frame clones, though not all of them. This sample carries about 340,000 clones, about nine tenths of them seen once, and the ten largest clones take about 7%. The sequencing input was peripheral blood. The receptors originated from an older woman with COVID-19, enrolled during active disease.

This clone was seen only once. The chain combines TRBV5-4 with TRBJ1-1; no clear D. V lost 0 bases to trimming and J lost 11 bases, with 14 bases between them. This CDR3 spans 13 amino acids. The germline V gene has CDR1 SGHNT and CDR2 YYREEE (reference sequence). The CDR3 nucleotides are TGTGCCAGCAGCTTGGTGTCCGGTGATGAGGCTTTCTTT. Translation gives CASSLVSGDEAFF.

The chain carries TRBV28 and TRBJ2-1; TRBD2 agrees at 14 bases. The germline V gene encodes CDR1 MDHEN and CDR2 SYDVKM. The CDR3 covers 20 residues. The V gene end was trimmed by 5 bases and the J gene end by 1 base; junction bases not matched to a gene: 13. For the CDR3, the DNA is TGTGCCAGCAGTCCCTCTGGACTAGCGGGGGGCCCATTGTCCTACAATGAGCAGTTCTTC. Protein: CASSPSGLAGGPLSYNEQFF.

V is TRBV5-1 and J is TRBJ1-3, with D maybe TRBD1 (6 bases). Trimming stripped 0 bases from V and 4 bases from J, with 11 bases between. Germline CDR1 and CDR2: SGHRS and YFSETQ. The CDR3 runs 15 residues. In DNA form, the CDR3 reads TGCGCCAGCAGCTTGGATGGGGGCAGAGGAAACACCATATATTTT. Translating it yields CASSLDGGRGNTIYF.

This sequence joins TRBV14 and TRBJ1-2; 7 bases fit TRBD1. Per the germline V gene, CDR1 is SGHDN and CDR2 is FVKESK. Trimming removed 6 bases from V and 4 bases from J; junction bases left unmatched: 11. The CDR3 runs to 15 residues. In DNA form, the CDR3 reads TGTGCCAGCAGTCTCCCGGGACAGCTTGTCTATGGCTACACCTTC. Amino acids: CASSLPGQLVYGYTF.

This clone was recorded once. The chain's CDR3 is CASRQGAGQPQHF. CDR3 nucleotide sequence: TGTGCCAGCAGACAGGGGGCAGGGCAGCCCCAGCATTTT. The chain links TRBV2 to TRBJ1-5, with 9 positions matching TRBD1. CDR3 length: 13 amino acids. Germline V gives CDR1 SNHLY, CDR2 FYNNEI. The V segment lost 6 bases and the J segment 7 bases; nucleotides outside the gene matches: 4.

The chain carries TRBV5-1 and TRBJ2-5; maybe TRBD2 (6 bases). The CDR3 consists of 14 residues. V was pared by 3 bases and J by 4 bases, with 13 bases between. CDR1 and CDR2 from the germline V gene are SGHRS and YFSETQ. The CDR3 nucleotides are TGCGCCAGCAGCTCCGGACGGGGGATAGAGACCCAGTACTTC. The encoded protein is CASSSGRGIETQYF.

A single count supports this clone. The chain couples TRBV5-6 to TRBJ2-3; 9 bases align to TRBD2. CDR1 and CDR2 (germline): SGHDT, YYEEEE. With 0 bases clipped from V and 2 bases from J, the junction kept 4 bases outside the gene matches. The length of the CDR3 is 16 residues. In DNA, the CDR3 is TGTGCCAGCAGCTTGGGGGCTAGCGGGGCCACAGATACGCAGTATTTT. It specifies CASSLGASGATDTQYF.

This clone has a single count. The V and J genes are TRBV5-8 and TRBJ1-2, with TRBD1 as a possible D gene (5 bases). V lost 3 bases to trimming and J lost 4 bases, with 16 bases between them. The CDR3 spans 15 residues. Germline CDR1 is SGHTS and CDR2 is YDEGEE. The CDR3 spells CASSSLDTYFYGYTF. The CDR3 nucleotides read TGTGCCAGCAGCTCTTTGGACACTTATTTCTATGGCTACACCTTC.

V and J are TRBV9 and TRBJ1-1; weak D call: TRBD1 (5 bases). Trimming removed 3 bases at V and 7 bases at J, with 10 bases between. CDR1 SGDLS and CDR2 YYNGEE come from the germline V gene. The CDR3 consists of 12 residues. CDR3 sequence reads: CASSGGGVEAFF. CDR3 DNA sequence: TGTGCCAGCAGCGGGGGCGGAGTTGAAGCTTTCTTT.

The genes are TRBV11-3 and TRBJ2-1, with 10 bases matching TRBD1. CDR3 length: 15 residues. V lost 1 base and J lost 4; bases outside the gene matches: 1. Germline CDR1 is SGHNT and CDR2 is YENEEA. The DNA of the CDR3 is TGTGCCAGCAGCTTAGGGGGACAGGGGTACAATGAGCAGTTCTTC. Translated: CASSLGGQGYNEQFF.

V and J are TRBV24-1 and TRBJ2-2; 11 positions agree with TRBD1. Germline CDR1 KGHDR, CDR2 SFDVKD. V shed 5 bases and J 5 bases; nucleotides not matched to a gene: 15. This CDR3 is 19 amino acids long. Here the CDR3 reads CATSALWGQGEISTGELFF. The CDR3 nucleotides are TGTGCCACCAGTGCCTTATGGGGACAGGGGGAAATTTCGACCGGGGAGCTGTTTTTT.

The chain carries TRBV4-1 and TRBJ1-6; 7 bases are a match to TRBD1. Germline CDR1 is MGHRA and CDR2 is YSYEKL. The CDR3 has 16 amino acids. V lost 0 bases, J lost 9 bases, and 8 bases stayed unmatched. Written as DNA, the CDR3 is TGCGCCAGCAGCCAAGAGGGGAAGGGGGCCGGTTCACCCCTCCACTTT. Its translation is CASSQEGKGAGSPLHF.

The chain links TRBV18 to TRBJ1-5, with D perhaps matching TRBD1 (5 bases). The CDR3 covers 13 residues. V shed 4 bases and J shed 4 bases, with 8 bases lying between them. CDR1 and CDR2 (germline): KGHSH, LQKENI. CDR3 region: CASSLSGNQPQHF. The CDR3 nucleotides read TGTGCCAGCTCACTATCAGGGAATCAGCCCCAGCATTTT.

The chain links TRBV29-1 to TRBJ2-2; 7 nucleotides match TRBD2. Germline CDR1 and CDR2: SQVTM and ANQGSEA. The J segment lost 0 bases and the V segment lost 4 bases, leaving 2 bases of the junction unmatched. This CDR3 has 14 residues. CDR3 sequence: CSVGGGSNTGELFF. The CDR3 DNA follows: TGCAGCGTTGGCGGGGGTTCGAACACCGGGGAGCTGTTTTTT.

The rearrangement joins TRBV5-1 to TRBJ2-5; 9 bases agree with TRBD2. The J segment lost 4 bases and the V segment lost 0 bases, leaving 4 bases of the junction unmatched. The CDR3 loop spans 15 amino acids. The germline V gene encodes CDR1 SGHRS and CDR2 YFSETQ. CDR3 protein: CASSLGAGGGETQYF. In nucleotides, the CDR3 is TGCGCCAGCAGCTTGGGAGCGGGGGGTGGAGAGACCCAGTACTTC.

The chain carries TRBV5-1 and TRBJ2-3; the D gene is possibly TRBD2 (6 bases). There are 16 residues in the CDR3. CDR1 is SGHRS and CDR2 is YFSETQ in the germline V gene. Trimming cost V 0 bases and J 0 bases, with 11 bases left between them. CDR3 region: CASSLGGVTSTDTQYF. Here the CDR3 DNA reads TGCGCCAGCAGCTTGGGCGGGGTAACTAGCACAGATACGCAGTATTTT.

CDR3 sequence: CANPGVQETQYF. The CDR3 DNA reads TGTGCCAACCCAGGGGTCCAAGAGACCCAGTACTTC. V is TRBV27 and J is TRBJ2-5, with a weak D call TRBD1 (6 bases). Trimming took 10 bases from V and 1 from J, leaving 10 bases between them. CDR1 and CDR2 (germline): MNHEY, SMNVEV (reference sequence). The CDR3 totals 12 residues.

About this clone itself: An end of the junction does not agree with germline; a read error may underlie this. The rearrangement links TRBV7-3 to TRBJ2-3; 7 nucleotides line up with TRBD2. The CDR3 totals 15 residues. Germline-derived CDR1 and CDR2 are SGHTA and FQGTGA. The CDR3 protein is CASSLTGGLGDTQYF. For the CDR3, the DNA is TGTGCCAGCAGCCTAACGGGGGGATTGGGAGATACGCAGTATTTT.

The chain combines TRBV10-3 with TRBJ2-2; TRBD1 agrees at 8 bases. Losses at the gene ends were 7 bases for V and 0 bases for J; bases not matched to a gene: 7. The CDR3 runs 16 residues. CDR1 and CDR2 from the germline V gene are ENHRY and SYGVKD. CDR3 DNA: TGTGCCATCAACCACAGGGGGGAAACGAACACCGGGGAGCTGTTTTTT. It translates to CAINHRGETNTGELFF.